These 4 T cell receptor beta chains originate from one sample sequenced in a study of OX40 agonist ivuxolimab in advanced cancers. Method: immunoSEQ multiplex PCR; TCRdb's copy keeps in-frame clones and lacks some. Here the sample spans 35,000 to 55,000 clones, just under 95% being singletons. The material sequenced was CD4+ or CD8+ T cells sorted from blood, taken in a trial of the OX40 agonist ivuxolimab. These receptors originate from an adult with an advanced solid tumor such as melanoma, head and neck, liver or kidney cancer.

The chain employs TRBV7-2 and TRBJ2-7, with 8 bases matching TRBD1. The trim removed 1 base at V and 5 bases at J, leaving 10 bases unmatched. Germline V gene data show CDR1 as SGHTA and CDR2 as FQGNSA. This CDR3 has 16 residues. CDR3 amino acids: CASSLGNRGIGHEQYF. CDR3 in DNA: TGTGCCAGCAGCTTAGGAAACAGGGGGATCGGCCACGAGCAGTACTTC. Looking up the rest from reference TRBV7-2 and TRBJ2-7 gives the full variable domain: GAGVSQSPSNKVTEKGKDVELRCDPISGHTALYWYRQSLGQGLEFLIYFQGNSAPDKSGLPSDRFSAERTGGSVSTLTIQRTQQEDSAVYLCASSLGNRGIGHEQYFGPGTRLTVT.

The gene calls are TRBV7-3 and TRBJ1-5, with TRBD1 matching over 11 bases. CDR1 SGHTA and CDR2 FQGTGA come from the germline V gene. The ends lost 4 bases at V and 1 base at J; junction bases unmatched: 9. This CDR3 comprises 18 residues. The CDR3 region is CASSSEDRGRMSNQPQHF. CDR3 nucleotide sequence: TGTGCCAGCAGCTCGGAGGACAGGGGGCGCATGAGCAATCAGCCCCAGCATTTT.

This chain joins TRBV7-8 and TRBJ1-1, with no clear D. Trimming took 2 bases from V and 0 from J, leaving 16 bases between them. The CDR3 is made up of 17 amino acids. CDR1 is SGHVS, CDR2 FQNEAQ, per germline. For the CDR3, the DNA is TGTGCCAGCAGCTTAACACGGGCCCCCGGGCTGAACACTGAAGCTTTCTTT. Protein: CASSLTRAPGLNTEAFF.

By share, this clone counts as medium-sized. This chain links TRBV28 with TRBJ1-3, with 8 bases fitting TRBD1. The CDR3 contains 16 residues. The ends lost 5 bases at V and 3 bases at J; junction bases unmatched: 9. The germline gives CDR1 MDHEN, CDR2 SYDVKM. The CDR3 DNA reads as TGTGCCAGCAGTGCCCAACAGGGGGTGGGTGGAAACACCATATATTTT. It yields the protein CASSAQQGVGGNTIYF.